In this sample, the clone carrying this TCR beta chain turned up a few times. Antigen: not known. Sort purity for all populations was recorded as exceeding 98%. This sample was taken from a study of beta chain features in type 1 diabetes. Findings and caveats of the study: Insertions were fewer and deletions more numerous at VDJ junctions in type 1 diabetes patients. Patients showed naive, central memory and Treg TCRB repertoires that appeared more similar than those of healthy donors.

Sequenced material consisted of expressed TCRB transcripts (all of the isolated RNA was reverse transcribed). The repertoire was sequenced with immunoSEQ multiplex PCR; TCRdb's copy has only in-frame clones and lacks some. The sample lists under 300,000 clones; roughly 8% were seen once. The germline V gene encodes CDR1 SEHNR and CDR2 FQNEAQ (reference sequence). V lost 2 bases and J 1 base, leaving 6 bases between the germline ends. The CDR3 extends over 13 amino acids. Sequenced: central memory CD4+ T cells from blood. This rearrangement joins TRBV7-9 to TRBJ2-7; D is undetermined. This TCR came from a woman in her late teens or twenties in good health. The CDR3 DNA reads TGTGCCAGCAGCTTAACAGAGTCCTACGAGCAGTACTTC. Translating it yields CASSLTESYEQYF.